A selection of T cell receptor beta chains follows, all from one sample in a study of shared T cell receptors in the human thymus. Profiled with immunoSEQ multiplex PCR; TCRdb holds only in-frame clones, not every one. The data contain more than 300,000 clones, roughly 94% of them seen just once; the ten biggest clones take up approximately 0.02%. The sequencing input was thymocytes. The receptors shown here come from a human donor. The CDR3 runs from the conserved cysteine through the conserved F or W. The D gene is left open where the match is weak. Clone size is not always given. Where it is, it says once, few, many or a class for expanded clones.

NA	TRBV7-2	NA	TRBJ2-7	CASSFGRVLSYEQYF	TGTGCCAGCAGCTTTGGGCGGGTCCTCTCCTACGAGCAGTACTTC
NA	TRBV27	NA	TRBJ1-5	CASSFQGAPNQPQHF	TGTGCCAGCAGTTTTCAAGGGGCCCCCAATCAGCCCCAGCATTTT
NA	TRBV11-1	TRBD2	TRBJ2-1	CATRRAAGTSGNEQFF	TGTGCCACCCGTCGGGCTGCCGGGACTAGCGGCAATGAGCAGTTCTTC
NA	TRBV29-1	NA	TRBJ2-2	CSVEEGRIGGNSANTGELFF	TGCAGCGTTGAAGAAGGACGGATCGGGGGTAACTCGGCGAACACCGGGGAGCTGTTTTTT
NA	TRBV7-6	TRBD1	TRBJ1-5	CASSPGTGSDQPQHF	TGTGCCAGCAGTCCCGGGACAGGGAGCGATCAGCCCCAGCATTTT
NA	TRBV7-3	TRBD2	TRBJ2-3	CASSFSGLAGGLVDTQYF	TGTGCCAGCAGCTTCTCGGGACTAGCGGGAGGCCTGGTAGATACGCAGTATTTT
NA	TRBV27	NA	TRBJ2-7	CASENREAFRRGEQYF	TGTGCCAGCGAGAATAGGGAGGCCTTTCGCCGGGGCGAGCAGTACTTC
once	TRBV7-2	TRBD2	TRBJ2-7	CASTPTWVGRAYVYEQYF	TGTGCCAGCACTCCCACGTGGGTCGGGAGGGCCTATGTTTACGAGCAGTACTTC
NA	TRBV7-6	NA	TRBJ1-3	CASSLDTGVENTIYF	TGTGCCAGCAGCCTAGACACAGGAGTGGAAAACACCATATATTTT
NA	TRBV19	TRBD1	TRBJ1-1	CASSRVLGTTGGSGTEAFF	TGTGCCAGTAGTAGGGTACTAGGCACGACAGGGGGCTCGGGCACTGAAGCTTTCTTT
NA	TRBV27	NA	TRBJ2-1	CASRPGFGGPSYNEQFF	TGTGCCAGCAGACCAGGGTTTGGCGGGCCTTCCTACAATGAGCAGTTCTTC
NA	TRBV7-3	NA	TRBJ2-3	CASSLYAGRTDTQYF	TGTGCCAGCAGCTTATATGCGGGAAGAACAGATACGCAGTATTTT
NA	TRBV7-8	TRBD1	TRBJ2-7	CASSFERTGLLKFYEQYF	TGTGCCAGCAGCTTTGAGAGGACAGGGCTCCTTAAATTCTACGAGCAGTACTTC
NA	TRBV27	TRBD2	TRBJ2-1	CASSKTSGHGNEQFF	TGTGCCAGCAGTAAGACTAGCGGGCACGGGAATGAGCAGTTCTTC
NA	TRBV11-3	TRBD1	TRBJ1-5	CASSLAFLDRLLIGNQPQHF	TGTGCCAGCAGCTTAGCTTTCCTGGACAGGCTCCTTATAGGCAATCAGCCCCAGCATTTT
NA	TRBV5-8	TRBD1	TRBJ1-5	CASTNPGRGKPQHF	TGTGCCAGCACCAACCCCGGCAGGGGGAAGCCCCAGCATTTT
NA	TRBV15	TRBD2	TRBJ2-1	CATSRVPPAGGFFGGSGDEQFF	TGTGCCACCAGCAGAGTCCCACCTGCGGGAGGATTTTTTGGAGGCTCGGGGGATGAGCAGTTCTTC